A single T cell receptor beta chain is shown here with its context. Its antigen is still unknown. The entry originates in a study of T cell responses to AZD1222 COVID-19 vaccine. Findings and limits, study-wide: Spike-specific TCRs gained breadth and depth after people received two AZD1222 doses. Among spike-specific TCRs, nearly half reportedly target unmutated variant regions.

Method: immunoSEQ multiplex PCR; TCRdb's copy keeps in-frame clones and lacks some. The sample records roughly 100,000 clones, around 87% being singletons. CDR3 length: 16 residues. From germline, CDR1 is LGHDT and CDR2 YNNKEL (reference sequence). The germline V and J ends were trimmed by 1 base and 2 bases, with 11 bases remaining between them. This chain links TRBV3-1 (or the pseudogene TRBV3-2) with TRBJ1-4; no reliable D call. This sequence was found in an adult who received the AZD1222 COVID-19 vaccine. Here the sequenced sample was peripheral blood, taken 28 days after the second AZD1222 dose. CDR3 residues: CASSQAKPETNEKLFF. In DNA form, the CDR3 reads TGTGCCAGCAGCCAAGCAAAGCCGGAGACTAATGAAAAACTGTTTTTT.